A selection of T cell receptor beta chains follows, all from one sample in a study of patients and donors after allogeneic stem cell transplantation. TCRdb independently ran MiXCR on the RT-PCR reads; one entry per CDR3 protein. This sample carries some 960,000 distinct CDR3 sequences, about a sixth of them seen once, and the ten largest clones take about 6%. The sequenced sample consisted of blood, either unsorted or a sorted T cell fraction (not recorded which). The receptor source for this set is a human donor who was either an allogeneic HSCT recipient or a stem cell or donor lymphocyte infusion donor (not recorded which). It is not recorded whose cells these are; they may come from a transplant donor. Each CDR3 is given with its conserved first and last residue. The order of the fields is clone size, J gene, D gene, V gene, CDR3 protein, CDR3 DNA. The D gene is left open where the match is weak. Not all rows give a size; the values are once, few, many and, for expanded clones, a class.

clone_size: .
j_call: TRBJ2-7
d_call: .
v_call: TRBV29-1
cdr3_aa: CSVVEGQVRSEQYF
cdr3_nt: TGCAGCGTTGTGGAAGGGCAAGTAAGGTCCGAGCAGTACTTC

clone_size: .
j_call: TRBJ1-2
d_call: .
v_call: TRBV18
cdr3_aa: CASSQQTELYGYTF
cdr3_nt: TGTGCCAGCTCACAGCAGACAGAGCTCTATGGCTACACCTTC

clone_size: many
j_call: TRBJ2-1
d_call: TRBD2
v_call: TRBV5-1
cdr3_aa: CASSLESGGSYNEQFF
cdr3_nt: TGCGCCAGCAGCTTGGAAAGCGGGGGGTCCTACAATGAGCAGTTCTTC

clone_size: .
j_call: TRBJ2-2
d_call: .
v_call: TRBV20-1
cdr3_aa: CSATSLRDSHTGELFF
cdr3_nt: TGCAGTGCTACGAGTTTAAGGGACTCCCACACCGGGGAGCTGTTTTTT

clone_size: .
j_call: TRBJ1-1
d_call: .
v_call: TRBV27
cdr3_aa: CASIMEEGLNTEAFF
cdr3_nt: TGTGCCAGCATCATGGAGGAGGGATTGAACACTGAAGCTTTCTTT

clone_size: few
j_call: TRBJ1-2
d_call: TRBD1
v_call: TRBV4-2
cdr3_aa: CASSQWTGGGYTF
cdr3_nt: TGTGCCAGCAGCCAATGGACAGGAGGAGGCTACACCTTC

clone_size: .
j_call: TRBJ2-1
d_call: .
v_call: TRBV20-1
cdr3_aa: CSAAGLINEQFF
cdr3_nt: TGCAGCGCGGCGGGACTTATCAATGAGCAGTTCTTC

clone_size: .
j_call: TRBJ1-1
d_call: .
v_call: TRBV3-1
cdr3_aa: CASSQVTSPHDTEAFF
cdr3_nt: TGTGCCAGCAGCCAAGTCACCAGTCCCCATGACACTGAAGCTTTCTTT

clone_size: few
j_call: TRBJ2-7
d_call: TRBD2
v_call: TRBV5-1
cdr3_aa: CASRLAGGQSSYEQYF
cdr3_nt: TGCGCCAGCAGACTAGCGGGAGGTCAAAGCTCCTACGAGCAGTACTTC

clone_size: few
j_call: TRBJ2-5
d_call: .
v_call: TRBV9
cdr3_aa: CASSVGQGTGETQYF
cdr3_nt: TGTGCCAGCAGCGTAGGTCAGGGGACGGGAGAGACCCAGTACTTC

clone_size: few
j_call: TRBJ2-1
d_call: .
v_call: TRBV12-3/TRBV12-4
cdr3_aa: CASSFDVGRAINEQFF
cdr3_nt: TGTGCCAGCAGTTTTGATGTTGGGAGAGCTATCAATGAGCAGTTCTTC

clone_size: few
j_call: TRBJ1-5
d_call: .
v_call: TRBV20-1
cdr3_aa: CSARGDFNQPQHF
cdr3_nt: TGCAGTGCTAGGGGAGACTTCAATCAGCCCCAGCATTTT

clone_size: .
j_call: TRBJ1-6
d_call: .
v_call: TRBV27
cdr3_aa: CASRPLQGQNNSPLHF
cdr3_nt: TGTGCCAGCAGACCTCTACAGGGCCAAAATAATTCACCCCTCCACTTT

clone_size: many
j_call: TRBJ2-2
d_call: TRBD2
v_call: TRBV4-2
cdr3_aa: CASSRGGPGTGELFF
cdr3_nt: TGTGCCAGCAGTCGGGGAGGGCCGGGCACCGGGGAGCTGTTTTTT

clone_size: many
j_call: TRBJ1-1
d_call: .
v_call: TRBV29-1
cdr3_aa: CSVVRGAGMAEAFF
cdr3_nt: TGCAGCGTTGTTCGCGGGGCAGGGATGGCTGAAGCTTTCTTT

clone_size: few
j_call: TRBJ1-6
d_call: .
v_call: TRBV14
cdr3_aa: CASSQVGGSYNSPLHF
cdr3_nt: TGTGCCAGCAGCCAAGTCGGGGGCTCCTATAATTCACCCCTCCACTTT

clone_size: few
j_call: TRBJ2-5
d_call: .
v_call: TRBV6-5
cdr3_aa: CASSYGGTQYQETQYF
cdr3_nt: TGTGCCAGCAGTTACGGGGGGACCCAGTACCAAGAGACCCAGTACTTC

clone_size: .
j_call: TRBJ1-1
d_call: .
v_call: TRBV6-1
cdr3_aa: CATILGGANTEAFF
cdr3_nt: TGTGCCACCATACTAGGGGGGGCGAACACTGAAGCTTTCTTT

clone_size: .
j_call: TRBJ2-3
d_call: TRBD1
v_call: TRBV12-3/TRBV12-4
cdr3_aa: CASSFAGTGRPTQYF
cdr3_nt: TGTGCCAGCAGTTTCGCCGGGACAGGGCGGCCTACGCAGTATTTT

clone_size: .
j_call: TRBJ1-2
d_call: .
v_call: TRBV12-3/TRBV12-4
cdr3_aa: CASSPKKGRVGNYGYTF
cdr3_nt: TGTGCCAGCAGTCCAAAAAAGGGGAGGGTCGGTAACTATGGCTACACCTTC

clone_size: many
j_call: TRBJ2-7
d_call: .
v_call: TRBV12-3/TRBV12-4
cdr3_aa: CASTSGGYEQYF
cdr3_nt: TGTGCCAGCACCTCAGGTGGCTACGAGCAGTACTTC

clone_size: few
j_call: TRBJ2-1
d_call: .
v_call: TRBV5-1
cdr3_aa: CASSIDPATWEQFF
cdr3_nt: TGCGCCAGCAGCATCGACCCTGCAACCTGGGAGCAGTTCTTC

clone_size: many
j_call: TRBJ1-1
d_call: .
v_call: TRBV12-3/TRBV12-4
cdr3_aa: CASSFGRENTEAFF
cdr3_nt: TGTGCCAGCAGTTTCGGCAGGGAGAACACTGAAGCTTTCTTT

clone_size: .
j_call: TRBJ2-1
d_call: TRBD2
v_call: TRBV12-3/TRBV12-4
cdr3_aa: CASSGQGGRSNEQFF
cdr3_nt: TGTGCCAGCAGTGGCCAGGGAGGGCGGTCCAATGAGCAGTTCTTC

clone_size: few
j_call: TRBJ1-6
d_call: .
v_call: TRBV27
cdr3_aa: CASAFPGSNSPLHF
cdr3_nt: TGTGCCAGCGCCTTTCCGGGGAGTAATTCACCCCTCCACTTT

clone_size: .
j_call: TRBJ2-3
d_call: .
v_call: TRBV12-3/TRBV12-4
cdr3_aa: CASSLRRGTPDTQYF
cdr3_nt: TGTGCCAGCAGTTTAAGGAGGGGCACCCCAGATACGCAGTATTTT

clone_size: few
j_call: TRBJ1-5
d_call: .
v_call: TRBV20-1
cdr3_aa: CSATLGGNQPQHF
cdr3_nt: TGCAGTGCTACCTTGGGGGGCAATCAGCCCCAGCATTTT

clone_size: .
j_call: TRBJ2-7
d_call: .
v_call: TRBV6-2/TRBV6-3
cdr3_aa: CASSNHGTPYEQYF
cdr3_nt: TGTGCCAGCAGTAATCACGGGACCCCCTACGAGCAGTACTTC

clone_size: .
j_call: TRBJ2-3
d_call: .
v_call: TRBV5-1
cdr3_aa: CASSTQVPRSTDTQYF
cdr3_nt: TGCGCCAGCAGCACTCAGGTCCCCCGTAGCACAGATACGCAGTATTTT

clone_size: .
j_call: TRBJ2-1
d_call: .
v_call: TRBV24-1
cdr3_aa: CATSDLSLETNNEQFF
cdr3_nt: TGTGCCACCAGTGATTTGAGCCTCGAAACGAACAATGAGCAGTTCTTC

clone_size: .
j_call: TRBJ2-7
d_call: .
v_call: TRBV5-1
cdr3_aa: CASSFLHGTGTEQYF
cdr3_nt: TGCGCCAGCAGCTTTCTCCACGGAACAGGGACTGAGCAGTACTTC

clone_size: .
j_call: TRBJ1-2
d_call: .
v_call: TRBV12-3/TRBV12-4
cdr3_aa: CASSLQTVYGYTF
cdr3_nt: TGTGCCAGCAGTCTCCAGACAGTATATGGCTACACCTTC

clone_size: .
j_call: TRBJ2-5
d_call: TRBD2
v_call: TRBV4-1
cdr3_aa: CASRSIGGAQETQYF
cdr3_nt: TGCGCCAGCAGGTCTATCGGGGGGGCCCAAGAGACCCAGTACTTC

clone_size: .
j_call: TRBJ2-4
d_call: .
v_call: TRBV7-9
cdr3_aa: CASSSRAPHSDIQYF
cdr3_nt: TGTGCCAGCAGCTCCCGGGCCCCCCACTCGGACATTCAGTACTTC

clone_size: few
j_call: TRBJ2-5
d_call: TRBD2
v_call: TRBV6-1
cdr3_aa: CASSEPGTSGEETQYF
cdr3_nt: TGTGCCAGCAGTGAACCCGGGACTAGCGGGGAAGAGACCCAGTACTTC

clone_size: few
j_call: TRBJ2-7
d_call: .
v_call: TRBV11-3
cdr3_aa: CASSARDLRYEQYF
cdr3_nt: TGTGCCAGCAGCGCCCGGGACCTTCGCTACGAGCAGTACTTC

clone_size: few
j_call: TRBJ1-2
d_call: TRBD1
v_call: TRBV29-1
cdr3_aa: CSVDRVSLFF
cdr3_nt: TGCAGCGTGGACAGGGTTTCCCTTTTCTTC

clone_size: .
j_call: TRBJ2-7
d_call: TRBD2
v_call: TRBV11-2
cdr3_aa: CASSLAAGGLLNYEQYF
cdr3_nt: TGTGCCAGCAGCTTAGCAGCGGGAGGCCTCCTTAATTACGAGCAGTACTTC

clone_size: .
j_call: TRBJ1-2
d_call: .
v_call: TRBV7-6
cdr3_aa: CASSLGGGLGNGYTF
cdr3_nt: TGTGCCAGCAGCTTAGGGGGGGGACTGGGGAATGGCTACACCTTC

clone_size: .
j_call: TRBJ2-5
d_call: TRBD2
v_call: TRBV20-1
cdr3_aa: CSAPRLAGGLYQETQYF
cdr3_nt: TGCAGTGCCCCCCGACTAGCGGGGGGGCTGTACCAAGAGACCCAGTACTTC

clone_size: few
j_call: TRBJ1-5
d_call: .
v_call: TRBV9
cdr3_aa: CASSAQGYNQPQHF
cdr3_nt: TGTGCCAGCAGCGCGCAGGGGTACAATCAGCCCCAGCATTTT

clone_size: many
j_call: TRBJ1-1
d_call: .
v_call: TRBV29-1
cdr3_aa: CSVVRQGQYTEAFF
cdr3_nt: TGCAGCGTTGTTAGGCAGGGGCAATACACTGAAGCTTTCTTT

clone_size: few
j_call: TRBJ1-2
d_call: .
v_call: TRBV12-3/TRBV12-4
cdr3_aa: CASSFRHGGTIRGYTF
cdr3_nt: TGTGCCAGCAGCTTTCGACACGGAGGGACAATCAGGGGCTACACCTTC

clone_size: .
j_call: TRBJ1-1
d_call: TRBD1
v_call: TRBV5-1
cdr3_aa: CASSGTGMGTEAFF
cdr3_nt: TGCGCCAGCAGCGGGACAGGGATGGGCACTGAAGCTTTCTTT

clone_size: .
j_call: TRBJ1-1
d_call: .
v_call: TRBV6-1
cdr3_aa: CASSTGLYREGTEAFF
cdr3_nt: TGTGCCAGCAGTACAGGGCTATATAGAGAAGGGACTGAAGCTTTCTTT

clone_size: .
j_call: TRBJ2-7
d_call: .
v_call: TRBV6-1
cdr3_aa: CASSPTGTGNSYEQYF
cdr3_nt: TGTGCCAGCAGCCCCACCGGGACGGGAAACTCCTACGAGCAGTACTTC

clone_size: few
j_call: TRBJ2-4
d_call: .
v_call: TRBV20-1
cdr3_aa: CSALSETANLAKNIQYF
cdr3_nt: TGCAGTGCTCTCTCGGAAACAGCGAACCTAGCCAAAAACATTCAGTACTTC

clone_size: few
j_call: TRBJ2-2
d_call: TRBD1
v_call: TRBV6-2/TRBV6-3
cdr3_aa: CASTRGQGAGELFF
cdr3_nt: TGTGCCAGCACCAGAGGACAGGGGGCCGGGGAGCTGTTTTTT

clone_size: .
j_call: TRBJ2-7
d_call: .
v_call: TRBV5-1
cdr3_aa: CASRLSPGAIYEQYF
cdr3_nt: TGCGCCAGCAGACTGTCCCCAGGGGCTATCTACGAGCAGTACTTC

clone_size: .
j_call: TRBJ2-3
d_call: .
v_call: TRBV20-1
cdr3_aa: CSASATMRVTDTQYF
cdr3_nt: TGCAGTGCTAGTGCGACCATGCGGGTCACAGATACGCAGTATTTT

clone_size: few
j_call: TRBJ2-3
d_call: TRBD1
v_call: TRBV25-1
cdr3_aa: CASSETGASTDTQYF
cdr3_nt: TGTGCCAGCAGTGAAACAGGGGCTAGCACAGATACGCAGTATTTT

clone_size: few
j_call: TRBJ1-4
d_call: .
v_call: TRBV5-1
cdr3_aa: CASSLAAGDNEKLFF
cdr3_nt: TGCGCCAGCAGCTTGGCCGCAGGGGATAATGAAAAACTGTTTTTT

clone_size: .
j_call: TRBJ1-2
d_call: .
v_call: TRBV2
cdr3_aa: CASSEAGFLRGYTF
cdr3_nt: TGTGCCAGCAGTGAAGCGGGGTTTCTCAGGGGCTACACCTTC

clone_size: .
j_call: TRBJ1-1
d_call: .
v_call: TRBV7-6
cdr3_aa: CASSLNIRSLMNTEAFF
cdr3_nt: TGTGCCAGCAGCTTGAACATACGCTCCCTCATGAACACTGAAGCTTTCTTT

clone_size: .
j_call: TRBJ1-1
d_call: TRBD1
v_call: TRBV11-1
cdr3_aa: CASSRSPGTVNTEAFF
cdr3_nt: TGTGCCAGCAGCAGAAGCCCCGGGACAGTGAACACTGAAGCTTTCTTT

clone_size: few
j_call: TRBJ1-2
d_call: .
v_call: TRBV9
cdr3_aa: CASSDGDFYGYTF
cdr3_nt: TGTGCCAGCAGCGACGGGGATTTCTATGGCTACACCTTC

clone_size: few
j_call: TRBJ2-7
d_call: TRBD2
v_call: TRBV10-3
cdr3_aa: CALPSGEDLGGQYF
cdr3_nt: TGTGCCCTCCCTAGCGGGGAGGACCTAGGTGGGCAGTACTTC

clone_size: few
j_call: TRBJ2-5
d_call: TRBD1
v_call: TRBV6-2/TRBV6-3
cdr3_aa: CASSRYGTGGKETQYF
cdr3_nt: TGTGCCAGCAGTAGATATGGGACAGGGGGGAAAGAGACCCAGTACTTC

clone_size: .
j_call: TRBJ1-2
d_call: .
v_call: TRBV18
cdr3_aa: CASSPPGDTIPNYGYTF
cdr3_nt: TGTGCCAGCTCACCGCCCGGGGACACGATACCTAACTATGGCTACACCTTC

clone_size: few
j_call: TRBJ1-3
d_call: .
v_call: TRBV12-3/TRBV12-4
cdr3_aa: CASSSRGGTSSPGNTIYF
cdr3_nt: TGTGCCAGCAGTTCTCGGGGGGGGACTTCCTCCCCTGGAAACACCATATATTTT